The 24 T cell receptor beta chains below come from one sample, sequenced in a study of control samples from healthy donors and cancer patients. TCRdb's copy holds only in-frame clones and misses some; the assay was immunoSEQ multiplex PCR. In the table there are more than 25,000 clones, around 94% of which are singletons. The sequenced sample was blood. These receptors came from a man in his 60s in good health.

The chain links TRBV9 to TRBJ2-5; perhaps TRBD2 as D (6 bases). The CDR3 totals 14 residues. V lost 2 bases to trimming and J lost 4 bases, with 12 bases between them. From germline, CDR1 is SGDLS and CDR2 YYNGEE. The chain's CDR3 is CASSVTGRGETQYF. In DNA form, the CDR3 reads TGTGCCAGCAGCGTTACGGGGCGGGGAGAGACCCAGTACTTC.

The J gene is TRBJ2-2, the V gene TRBV21-1; whether TRBD2, the table's D call, matches the DNA was not checked. TRBV21-1 corresponds to a pseudogene. The CDR3 loop spans 16 amino acids. CDR3 DNA: TGTGCCAGCAGCATTCGCGGGGGGGTAGGAACCGGGGAGCTGTTTTTT. Amino acids: CASSIRGGVGTGELFF.

The chain employs TRBV6-2 or TRBV6-3 and TRBJ2-3, with TRBD2 matching 8 bases. Trimming at V came to 5 bases and at J to 4 bases, leaving 20 bases not matched to a gene. CDR3 length equals 19 residues. The V gene's germline CDR1 is MNHEY and CDR2 SVGEGT. CDR3 nucleotides: TGTGCCAGCAGTCCCGCCCTTGGGCGGGGGGTCTTAAGTCCAGATACGCAGTATTTT. This translates into CASSPALGRGVLSPDTQYF.

The chain has TRBV19 and TRBJ1-3; no definite D call. V lost 4 bases and J 0 bases, leaving 16 bases between the germline ends. The germline V gene encodes CDR1 LNHDA and CDR2 SQIVND (reference sequence). This CDR3 has 17 amino acids. In nucleotides, the CDR3 is TGTGCCAGTAGTACCATCACAGATTTCAGCTCTGGAAACACCATATATTTT. Translating it yields CASSTITDFSSGNTIYF. The complete variable domain, with remaining parts taken from reference TRBV19 and TRBJ1-3, reads DGGITQSPKYLFRKEGQNVTLSCEQNLNHDAMYWYRQDPGQGLRLIYYSQIVNDFQKGDIAEGYSVSREKKESFPLTVTSAQKNPTAFYLCASSTITDFSSGNTIYFGEGSWLTVV.

The rearrangement joins TRBV6-5 to TRBJ2-1, with TRBD1 matching over 9 bases. The CDR3 is 16 residues long. With V trimmed by 4 bases and J by 2 bases, 6 bases remained unmatched. CDR1 and CDR2 (germline): MNHEY, SVGAGI. In DNA, the CDR3 is TGTGCCAGCAGTTTGACAGGGGGGGCTACCTACAATGAGCAGTTCTTC. Translating gives CASSLTGGATYNEQFF.

This chain joins TRBV6-2 or TRBV6-3 and TRBJ1-2, with 9 nucleotides matching TRBD1. Germline lookup yields CDR1 MNHEY and CDR2 SVGEGT. Trimming removed 2 bases from V and 5 bases from J; junction bases left unmatched: 3. This CDR3 comprises 14 residues. The CDR3: CASSYGTGNYGYTF. DNA of the CDR3: TGTGCCAGCAGTTACGGGACAGGGAATTATGGCTACACCTTC.

The V and J genes are TRBV4-1 and TRBJ1-4; TRBD1 is a possible D gene (6 bases). Trimming stripped 4 bases from V and 7 bases from J, with 19 bases between. This CDR3 is built from 16 residues. Germline loops: CDR1 MGHRA, CDR2 YSYEKL. CDR3 loop: CASSRALGGLGEKLFF. CDR3 coding DNA: TGCGCCAGCAGCCGAGCTCTCGGGGGCCTTGGTGAAAAACTGTTTTTT.

The gene calls are TRBV27 and TRBJ1-6, with no clear D. Per germline, CDR1 MNHEY and CDR2 SMNVEV (reference sequence). The length of the CDR3 is 13 residues. Trimming pared 5 bases from V and 9 bases from J, leaving 11 bases between. The DNA of the CDR3 is TGTGCCAGCAGTCAGGACCGCCGTTCACCCCTCCACTTT. Its translation is CASSQDRRSPLHF.

The J gene is TRBJ2-2, the V gene TRBV28, with 10 bases that match TRBD2. This CDR3 region has 15 residues. Germline CDR1 reads MDHEN; CDR2 reads SYDVKM. V shed 6 bases, J shed 8 bases, and the junction held 9 bases outside the gene matches. The CDR3 loop reads CASRLAGVPQGELFF. The CDR3 nucleotides read TGTGCCAGCAGGCTAGCGGGGGTCCCTCAAGGGGAGCTGTTTTTT.

In this sample, this clone turned up once. This chain links TRBV6-1 with TRBJ2-5; D not resolved. Germline CDR1 and CDR2: MNHNS and SASEGT. CDR3 length: 12 residues. Trimming removed 3 bases from V and 6 bases from J, with 8 bases in between. The CDR3 sequence is CASSDLPQTQYF. CDR3 nucleotide sequence: TGTGCCAGCAGTGACCTCCCCCAGACCCAGTACTTC.

The chain combines TRBV4-1 with TRBJ2-2; D remains ambiguous. The germline V and J ends were trimmed by 4 bases and 5 bases, with 8 bases remaining between them. The CDR3 has 13 residues. Germline V gene lookup returns CDR1 MGHRA and CDR2 YSYEKL. In DNA form, the CDR3 reads TGCGCCAGCAGCCCGCCCGAGACCGGGGAGCTGTTTTTT. Translated, it gives CASSPPETGELFF.

In this sample, this clone turned up once. This chain connects TRBV11-2 to TRBJ1-3, with D possibly TRBD1 on 6 matching bases. The germline V and J ends were trimmed by 1 base and 0 bases, with 10 bases remaining between them. The CDR3 consists of 16 residues. Germline V gene sequence: CDR1 SGHAT, CDR2 FQNNGV. CDR3: CASSLGLRGSGNTIYF. The CDR3 nucleotides read TGTGCCAGCAGCTTAGGCCTCAGGGGCTCTGGAAACACCATATATTTT.

V usage is TRBV7-7 and J usage is TRBJ2-1, with 8 bases matching TRBD1. The CDR3 is 13 amino acids. Germline CDR1 SSHAT, CDR2 FNYEAQ (reference sequence). J lost 9 bases, V lost 2 bases, and 3 bases had no gene match. In nucleotides, the CDR3 is TGTGCCAGCAGCTTATCAGGGGGCGGTGAGCAGTTCTTC. It is translated as CASSLSGGGEQFF.

The chain is built from TRBV10-2 and TRBJ2-7, with D unresolved. Deletions cut 9 bases from V and 2 bases from J, with 14 bases between. This CDR3 has 13 amino acids. Germline V gene data show CDR1 as WSHSY and CDR2 as SAAADI. The CDR3 DNA follows: TGCGCCAGTTTGGACCCGGGTCCCTACGAGCAGTACTTC. Residues: CASLDPGPYEQYF.

Written as DNA, the CDR3 is TGTGCCAGCAGCGACGCACCGAACTATGGCTACACCTTC. This translates into CASSDAPNYGYTF. The J gene is TRBJ1-2, the V gene TRBV6-2 or TRBV6-3; D unclear. Deletions cut 6 bases from V and 2 bases from J, with 10 bases between. This CDR3 region has 13 residues. CDR1 and CDR2 from the germline V gene are MNHEY and SVGEGT.

The sample holds a few counts of this clone. The chain combines TRBV7-2 with TRBJ2-2, with a tentative D call TRBD1 (6 bases). Germline CDR1 SGHTA, CDR2 FQGNSA. This CDR3 region has 17 residues. V shed 3 bases and J shed 0 bases, with 14 bases lying between them. CDR3 in amino acids: CASSFGTSFANTGELFF. Written as DNA, the CDR3 is TGTGCCAGCAGCTTTGGGACATCGTTCGCGAACACCGGGGAGCTGTTTTTT.

The chain has TRBV11-2 and TRBJ1-1; D call uncertain. From germline, CDR1 is SGHAT and CDR2 FQNNGV. This CDR3 is 15 amino acids long. The V end was cut by 4 bases, the J end by 3 bases, with 15 bases between. CDR3 in DNA: TGTGCCAGCAGCTCACCCACCGGTTCGGACACTGAAGCTTTCTTT. Protein product: CASSSPTGSDTEAFF. Supplemented by reference TRBV11-2 and TRBJ1-1, the full variable domain reads EAGVAQSPRYKIIEKRQSVAFWCNPISGHATLYWYQQILGQGPKLLIQFQNNGVVDDSQLPKDRFSAERLKGVDSTLKIQPAKLEDSAVYLCASSSPTGSDTEAFFGQGTRLTVV.

The chain joins TRBV29-1 to TRBJ2-4; 8 bases agree with TRBD1. The germline V gene has CDR1 SQVTM and CDR2 ANQGSEA. This CDR3 region has 12 residues. V shed 6 bases and J 8 bases; nucleotides not matched to a gene: 6. This chain's CDR3 is CSVGQGQDIQYF. CDR3 in DNA: TGCAGCGTCGGACAGGGTCAGGACATTCAGTACTTC.

The V call is TRBV28, the J call TRBJ1-2; no firm D call. The CDR3 totals 15 residues. Germline CDR1 is MDHEN and CDR2 is SYDVKM. V was trimmed by 1 base and J by 4 bases, leaving 13 bases between them. The CDR3 coding sequence is TGTGCCAGCAGTTTATCGAACCCCCGGGGCTATGGCTACACCTTC. Its translation: CASSLSNPRGYGYTF.

The V gene is TRBV10-3, the J gene TRBJ1-2; 8 nucleotides agree with TRBD1. Germline CDR1 ENHRY, CDR2 SYGVKD. V lost 3 bases and J lost 4; bases outside the gene matches: 13. The CDR3 has 17 amino acids. CDR3 nucleotides: TGTGCCATCAGTGAAATTCCAGGGGGCAAGCGGGGCTATGGCTACACCTTC. Translated: CAISEIPGGKRGYGYTF.

There are a few counts of this clone. This sequence joins TRBV7-2 and TRBJ2-2; 7 nucleotides line up with TRBD1. There are 15 residues in the CDR3. V trimming: 5 bases; J trimming: 1 base; junction bases outside the gene matches: 4. Germline CDR1 SGHTA, CDR2 FQGNSA. CDR3 DNA sequence: TGTGCCAGCAGCCTACGGACAGGGAACACCGGGGAGCTGTTTTTT. Protein sequence: CASSLRTGNTGELFF.

The V and J genes are TRBV9 and TRBJ2-1; D gene uncertain. The ends were cut back, 4 bases at V and 8 bases at J, with 13 bases in the middle. The germline V gene encodes CDR1 SGDLS and CDR2 YYNGEE. This CDR3 is built from 13 residues. The CDR3 here is CASSPTIHHEQFF. As DNA, the CDR3 is TGTGCCAGCAGCCCGACGATCCATCATGAGCAGTTCTTC.

This chain uses TRBV2 with TRBJ1-2; D call uncertain. Trimming removed 4 bases from V and 7 bases from J, with 10 bases in between. The CDR3 sequence is 12 residues long. Looked up from germline, CDR1 is SNHLY and CDR2 is FYNNEI. CDR3 region: CASSGDKGGYTF. DNA of the CDR3: TGTGCCAGCAGTGGCGACAAAGGTGGCTACACCTTC.

The chain employs TRBV25-1 and TRBJ1-2; TRBD1 matches at 9 bases. Trimming removed 6 bases from V and 5 bases from J; junction bases left unmatched: 4. The CDR3 is 13 residues long. Germline values: CDR1 MGHDK, CDR2 SYGVNS. The CDR3 loop reads CASRMTGGYGYTF. CDR3 bases: TGTGCCAGCAGGATGACAGGGGGGTATGGCTACACCTTC.